This T cell receptor beta chain was obtained from a study of T-cell reconstitution after alpha-beta-depleted transplantation in children. This clonotype was counted at least ten times. Its antigen is as yet unknown. Preparation of the TCRbeta library was carried out with unique molecular identifiers. TCRdb fed the PCR reads into MiXCR, producing one record per CDR3 protein. The sample yields around 490,000 distinct CDR3 sequences, about an eighth seen once. The CDR3 is 12 residues long. V was shortened by 8 bases and J by 3 bases, with 8 bases between the two germline ends. Study outcomes and limitations: One year after transplant, T-cell counts and diversity came mostly from newly produced T cells. Recipient T cells and thymic progenitors that survived gave rise to the high TCRbeta diversity observed at day 60 in some patients. The origin of alpha-beta T cells about two months after transplant was reportedly several hundred expanded graft clones.

The sequencing used PBMCs, mostly from graft donor cells, collected 180 days after TCRalphabeta/CD19-depleted stem cell transplant. The genes are TRBV12-3 or TRBV12-4 and TRBJ1-5; possibly TRBD1 for D (5 bases). The TCR comes from a female patient between 2 and 15 years old who had a stem cell transplant for aplastic anemia, so the T cells may come from the graft donor. The CDR3 nucleotides are TGTGCCAGCGGGGGGAACAATCAGCCCCAGCATTTT. This sequence encodes CASGGNNQPQHF.